A single sample is the source of the 27 T cell receptor beta chains below, sequenced in a study of cytomegalovirus exposure and HLA in healthy donors. Amplification used 60 Vbeta primers and 13 Jbeta primers. The repertoire was sequenced with immunoSEQ multiplex PCR; TCRdb's copy has only in-frame clones and lacks some. The table shows about 210,000 clones, with around 90% occurring only once. The sequenced material came from PBMCs. These receptors originate from a boy younger than 10 in good health and CMV-seronegative.

The chain couples TRBV27 to TRBJ2-7, with D possibly matching TRBD2 (5 bases). V was trimmed by 5 bases and J by 2 bases, leaving 16 bases between them. The CDR3 loop spans 15 amino acids. The germline V gene has CDR1 MNHEY and CDR2 SMNVEV (reference sequence). The CDR3 protein is CASSLALPPPYEQYF. Written as DNA, the CDR3 is TGTGCCAGCAGTCTAGCCCTTCCTCCGCCCTACGAGCAGTACTTC.

V gene TRBV2 combines with J gene TRBJ2-7; 11 positions agree with TRBD2. Germline assignment: CDR1 SNHLY and CDR2 FYNNEI. The CDR3 is 16 amino acids. V dropped 1 base and J dropped 7; count of bases not matched to a gene: 9. Written as DNA, the CDR3 is TGTGCCAGCAGTGAAGAACTAGCGGGAGTACAAGAAGAGCAGTACTTC. Translating it yields CASSEELAGVQEEQYF.

This clone appeared a single time. The chain carries TRBV6-4 and TRBJ2-3; TRBD1 might be the D (6 bases). Trimming removed 2 bases from V and 4 bases from J, with 10 bases in between. The CDR3 runs 14 residues. CDR1 and CDR2 from the germline V gene are MRHNA and SNTAGT. Written as DNA, the CDR3 is TGTGCCAGCAGTGACGGGAAGGGGGCAGATACGCAGTATTTT. Translation: CASSDGKGADTQYF.

The chain uses TRBV28 and TRBJ2-2, with 14 positions matching TRBD2. J was trimmed by 7 bases and V by 7 bases; bases with no gene match: 5. Germline V gene data show CDR1 as MDHEN and CDR2 as SYDVKM. The CDR3 has 15 residues. The CDR3 sequence is CASNIGTSGGGELFF. DNA of the CDR3: TGTGCCAGCAACATCGGGACTAGCGGGGGCGGGGAGCTGTTTTTT.

This chain uses TRBV4-1 with TRBJ2-7, with D possibly matching TRBD2 (5 bases). Germline lookup yields CDR1 MGHRA and CDR2 YSYEKL. This CDR3 spans 14 amino acids. Trimming removed 1 base at V and 6 bases at J, with 13 bases between. In DNA form, the CDR3 reads TGCGCCAGCAGCCAAGGTGGGAGCGCGACCGAGCAGTACTTC. It yields the protein CASSQGGSATEQYF.

The CDR3 nucleotides read TGTGCCAGCAGCCCCCTGGGACAGGGACTAAGGGAGCAGTACTTC. It is translated as CASSPLGQGLREQYF. V is TRBV9 and J is TRBJ2-7; 9 positions agree with TRBD1. Germline trimming cut 4 bases from V and 7 bases from J; bases unmatched to any gene: 12. The germline V gene has CDR1 SGDLS and CDR2 YYNGEE. The CDR3 length is 15 residues.

This chain joins TRBV4-1 and TRBJ1-5, with D tentatively TRBD1 (5 bases). The V gene's germline CDR1 is MGHRA and CDR2 YSYEKL. The CDR3 has 13 amino acids. V lost 3 bases, J lost 5 bases, and 8 bases lay in between. Here the CDR3 reads CASSHVQDQPQHF. The CDR3 DNA sequence: TGCGCCAGCAGCCATGTACAGGATCAGCCCCAGCATTTT.

With respect to this clone: Other DNA sequences from this sample encode an identical CDR3 as well. The CDR3 spells CASSSRGTDTQYF. The CDR3 bases are TGTGCCAGCAGCTCCAGGGGTACAGATACGCAGTATTTT. The chain links TRBV11-3 to TRBJ2-3; tentatively, D is TRBD1 (6 bases). The V and J ends lost 4 bases and 3 bases respectively, with 8 bases between them. There are 13 residues in the CDR3. Germline loops: CDR1 SGHNT, CDR2 YENEEA.

This sequence joins TRBV6-6 and TRBJ2-7; tentatively, D is TRBD1 (6 bases). CDR1 MNHNY and CDR2 SVGAGI come from the germline V gene (reference sequence). CDR3 length equals 15 residues. The germline V and J ends were trimmed by 0 bases and 5 bases, with 14 bases remaining between them. CDR3 DNA: TGTGCCAGCAGTTACTCAACCTCAGGGGACAACGAGCAGTACTTC. Amino acids: CASSYSTSGDNEQYF.

This chain links TRBV19 with TRBJ1-5; D is unclear. V was trimmed by 3 bases and J by 2 bases, leaving 23 bases between them. The CDR3 covers 19 residues. CDR1 and CDR2 (germline): LNHDA, SQIVND (reference sequence). This CDR3 is CASSIILGGQLGGNQPQHF. Here the CDR3 DNA reads TGTGCCAGTAGTATTATTCTAGGAGGTCAACTTGGCGGCAATCAGCCCCAGCATTTT. The full variable domain, completed using reference TRBV19 and TRBJ1-5, is DGGITQSPKYLFRKEGQNVTLSCEQNLNHDAMYWYRQDPGQGLRLIYYSQIVNDFQKGDIAEGYSVSREKKESFPLTVTSAQKNPTAFYLCASSIILGGQLGGNQPQHFGDGTRLSIL.

The CDR3 sequence: CASSLQGNSPLHF. The CDR3 DNA is TGTGCCAGCAGCTTACAGGGGAATTCACCCCTCCACTTT. The chain couples TRBV11-2 to TRBJ1-6; D may be TRBD1 (6 bases). This CDR3 has 13 residues. V was cut by 2 bases and J by 7 bases, with 6 bases left in between. Germline CDR1 SGHAT, CDR2 FQNNGV.

The rearrangement links TRBV19 to TRBJ2-7; TRBD1 matches at 9 bases. Germline V gene lookup returns CDR1 LNHDA and CDR2 SQIVND (reference sequence). Trimming at V came to 4 bases and at J to 0 bases, leaving 7 bases not matched to a gene. The CDR3 has 16 residues. The CDR3 DNA reads as TGTGCCAGTAGTAGGACAGGGGTTGTTGGCTCCTACGAGCAGTACTTC. Translation: CASSRTGVVGSYEQYF.

The chain uses TRBV21-1 and TRBJ2-7; the table's D call, TRBD2, was not checked against the DNA. TRBV21-1 is tagged as a pseudogene. The CDR3 runs 15 residues. Written as DNA, the CDR3 is TGTGCCAGCAGCCCCCTCCGGGATAACTCCTACGAGCAGTACTTC. This gives the protein CASSPLRDNSYEQYF.

This chain links TRBV5-1 with TRBJ1-1, with D unclear. Trimming removed 4 bases at V and 4 bases at J, with 20 bases between. Germline CDR1 SGHRS, CDR2 YFSETQ. The CDR3 extends over 16 amino acids. CDR3 DNA sequence: TGCGCCAGCAGCAGGATGGAGGGCCAGCTGGGCACTGAAGCTTTCTTT. Translation gives CASSRMEGQLGTEAFF.

The V call is TRBV5-6, the J call TRBJ2-7; maybe TRBD2 (5 bases). CDR3 size: 14 residues. With 2 bases removed from V and 2 bases from J, the gap between germline ends came to 11 bases. Germline V gives CDR1 SGHDT, CDR2 YYEEEE. In DNA form, the CDR3 reads TGTGCCAGCAGCTTAGCGGATTCCCCCTACGAGCAGTACTTC. Amino acids: CASSLADSPYEQYF.

This chain links TRBV29-1 with TRBJ2-7; D perhaps matches TRBD2 (6 bases). V was trimmed by 2 bases and J by 3 bases, leaving 17 bases between them. CDR1 and CDR2 (germline): SQVTM, ANQGSEA. The CDR3 covers 15 residues. CDR3 in DNA: TGCAGCGTTGAAACCCCACTAGCCGGGCTCTACGAGCAGTACTTC. Amino acids: CSVETPLAGLYEQYF.

The gene calls are TRBV4-2 and TRBJ2-7; no clear D gene. The germline CDR1 and CDR2 sequences are LGHNA and YNFKEQ. Trimming shortened V by 4 bases and J by 4 bases, and 11 bases separated the two germline ends. The CDR3 extends over 13 amino acids. The CDR3 coding sequence is TGTGCCAGCAGCCCACTTGTCCGGTACGAGCAGTACTTC. This encodes CASSPLVRYEQYF.

V usage is TRBV6-5 and J usage is TRBJ2-2, with D possibly TRBD1 on 6 matching bases. V dropped 4 bases and J dropped 3 bases, with 9 bases sitting between them. Germline values: CDR1 MNHEY, CDR2 SVGAGI. This CDR3 has 14 residues. The CDR3 is CASSLDSYTGELFF. The CDR3 region has the DNA TGTGCCAGCAGTTTGGACAGCTACACCGGGGAGCTGTTTTTT.

The chain joins TRBV7-6 to TRBJ2-7; perhaps TRBD1 as D (6 bases). V lost 0 bases and J 1 base, leaving 10 bases between the germline ends. This CDR3 contains 15 residues. The germline V gene has CDR1 SGHVS and CDR2 FNYEAQ. The CDR3 reads CASSLAGTGSYEQYF. CDR3 sequence (DNA): TGTGCCAGCAGCTTAGCCGGAACAGGGTCCTACGAGCAGTACTTC. The complete variable domain, with remaining parts taken from reference TRBV7-6 and TRBJ2-7, reads GAGVSQSPRYKVTKRGQDVALRCDPISGHVSLYWYRQALGQGPEFLTYFNYEAQQDKSGLPNDRFSAERPEGSISTLTIQRTEQRDSAMYRCASSLAGTGSYEQYFGPGTRLTVT.

This chain connects TRBV30 to TRBJ2-3; D is ambiguous. CDR3 size: 13 residues. The V end was cut by 0 bases, the J end by 4 bases, with 8 bases between. Looked up from germline, CDR1 is GTSNPN and CDR2 is SVGIG (reference sequence). The CDR3: CAWSVNSADTQYF. The DNA for the CDR3 is TGTGCCTGGAGTGTAAATAGTGCAGATACGCAGTATTTT.

This clone was counted once. V and J are TRBV2 and TRBJ1-2, with D unclear. Germline CDR1 is SNHLY and CDR2 is FYNNEI. The CDR3 contains 14 residues. V was clipped by 7 bases and J by 8 bases, with 20 bases between them. The CDR3 reads CASTRLRDLGGYTF. CDR3 nucleotides: TGTGCCAGCACCAGACTGAGGGATTTAGGGGGCTACACCTTC.

This chain uses TRBV5-4 with TRBJ1-1, with a weak D call TRBD1 (6 bases). The CDR3 loop spans 13 amino acids. V lost 7 bases and J 8 bases, leaving 18 bases between the germline ends. CDR1 is SGHNT and CDR2 is YYREEE in the germline V gene (reference sequence). In nucleotides, the CDR3 is TGTGCCAGCGGATCTCGACAGGCTTTAGAAGCTTTCTTT. Its translation is CASGSRQALEAFF.

The chain has TRBV13 and TRBJ2-7; 9 bases map to TRBD1. V trimming: 3 bases; J trimming: 3 bases; junction bases outside the gene matches: 0. Germline V CDR1 and CDR2: PRHDT, FYEKMQ (reference sequence). This CDR3 region has 13 residues. Here the CDR3 DNA reads TGTGCCAGCAGCTTGGGACAGGGCTACGAGCAGTACTTC. Translation gives CASSLGQGYEQYF.

This clone has just one count. This sequence joins TRBV6-5 and TRBJ2-5; 12 bases are shared with TRBD2. The J call may be wrong; the DNA end is better matched by TRBJ2-7. Germline loops: CDR1 MNHEY, CDR2 SVGAGI. CDR3 length: 14 residues. The DNA of the CDR3 is TGTGCCAGCATGACGACTAGCGGGGGCTACGAGCAGTACTTC. It is translated as CASMTTSGGYEQYF.

The chain employs TRBV4-1 and TRBJ2-7, with D maybe TRBD2 (7 bases). Deletions cut 2 bases from V and 6 bases from J, with 17 bases between. The CDR3 sequence is 15 residues long. Germline values: CDR1 MGHRA, CDR2 YSYEKL. The CDR3 nucleotides are TGCGCCAGCAGCCAAACGGGGGGCTCGAGCTTCGAGCAGTACTTC. Amino acid sequence: CASSQTGGSSFEQYF.

As DNA, the CDR3 is TGTGCATCGCGACAGGGAATTTCTGCGATGGGCGTGGACACCATATATTTT. This translates into CASRQGISAMGVDTIYF. The rearrangement links TRBV2 to TRBJ1-3; TRBD1 agrees at 7 bases. Germline V CDR1 and CDR2: SNHLY, FYNNEI. This CDR3 spans 17 amino acids. The whole variable domain, filled in from reference TRBV2 and TRBJ1-3, reads EPEVTQTPSHQVTQMGQEVILRCVPISNHLYFYWYRQILGQKVEFLVSFYNNEISEKSEIFDDQFSVERPDGSNFTLKIRSTKLEDSAMYFCASRQGISAMGVDTIYFGEGSWLTVV.

This clone showed up just once. This CDR3 reads CASSFSFPPEKWLAVADTQYF. CDR3 bases: TGTGCCAGCAGTTTCTCGTTCCCCCCCGAGAAGTGGTTAGCGGTCGCAGATACGCAGTATTTT. The chain employs TRBV28 and TRBJ2-3, with D tentatively TRBD2 (6 bases). The germline V gene has CDR1 MDHEN and CDR2 SYDVKM. This CDR3 has 21 amino acids. The V end was cut by 3 bases, the J end by 4 bases, with 32 bases between.